Listed below are T cell receptor beta chains from one sample, sequenced in a study of OX40 agonist ivuxolimab in advanced cancers. Using immunoSEQ multiplex PCR, the repertoire was profiled, and TCRdb retains in-frame clones only, with some absent. The repertoire holds approximately 22,000 clones, with 80% to 90% as singletons. This material consisted of CD4+ or CD8+ T cells sorted from blood, taken in a trial of the OX40 agonist ivuxolimab. All receptors come from an adult with an advanced solid tumor such as melanoma, head and neck, liver or kidney cancer. Each CDR3 is given with its conserved first and last residue. D genes are given only for firm matches. Clone size is not always given. Where it is, it says once, few, many or a class for expanded clones.

D gene,J gene,V gene,clone size,CDR3 length,CDR3 protein,CDR3 DNA
.,TRBJ2-2,TRBV27,once,15,CASSLNLPNTGELFF,TGTGCCAGCAGTTTAAACCTACCGAACACCGGGGAGCTGTTTTTT
.,TRBJ2-2,TRBV27,.,14,CASSLDGNTGELFF,TGTGCCAGCAGTTTAGACGGGAACACCGGGGAGCTGTTTTTT
TRBD1,TRBJ2-2,TRBV5-8,.,15,CASSAQGVYTGELFF,TGTGCCAGCAGCGCCCAGGGGGTCTACACCGGGGAGCTGTTTTTT
.,TRBJ2-5,TRBV4-2,.,14,CASSQAGSRETQYF,TGTGCCAGCAGCCAAGCCGGCAGTCGAGAGACCCAGTACTTC
TRBD2,TRBJ2-5,TRBV7-2,.,14,CASSLVVREETQYF,TGTGCCAGCAGCTTAGTAGTGCGGGAGGAGACCCAGTACTTC
TRBD2,TRBJ2-7,TRBV7-3,.,14,CASISTSGGCEQYF,TGTGCCAGCATTTCGACTAGCGGGGGATGTGAGCAGTACTTC
.,TRBJ1-1,TRBV5-8,.,13,CASSATANTEAFF,TGTGCCAGCAGCGCGACGGCTAACACTGAAGCTTTCTTT
TRBD2,TRBJ2-7,TRBV30,.,15,CAWIPRTSGTYEQYF,TGTGCCTGGATCCCCCGGACTAGCGGTACTTACGAGCAGTACTTC
TRBD1,TRBJ1-1,TRBV7-9,.,12,CASSGTGIEAFF,TGTGCCAGCAGCGGGACAGGGATTGAAGCTTTCTTT
TRBD1,TRBJ2-7,TRBV7-2,few,12,CASSPGGAAQYF,TGTGCCAGCAGCCCAGGGGGCGCAGCGCAGTACTTC